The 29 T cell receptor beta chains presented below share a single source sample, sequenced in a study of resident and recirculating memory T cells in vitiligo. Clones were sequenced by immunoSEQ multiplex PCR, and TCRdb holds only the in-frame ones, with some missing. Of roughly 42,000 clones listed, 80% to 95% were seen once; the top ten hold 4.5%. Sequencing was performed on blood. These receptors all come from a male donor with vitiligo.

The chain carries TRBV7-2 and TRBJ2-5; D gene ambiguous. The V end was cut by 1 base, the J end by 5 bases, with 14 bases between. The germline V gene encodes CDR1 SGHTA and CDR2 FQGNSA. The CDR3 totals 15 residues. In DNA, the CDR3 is TGTGCCAGCAGCTTAGTCGTGGATGCCGGGGAGACCCAGTACTTC. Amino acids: CASSLVVDAGETQYF.

The CDR3 DNA follows: TGTGCCAGTGCTGGAGTCACAGATACGCAGTATTTT. Amino acids: CASAGVTDTQYF. V usage is TRBV19 and J usage is TRBJ2-3; no firm D call. Trimming removed 8 bases from V and 2 bases from J, with 8 bases in between. CDR3 length equals 12 residues. Germline CDR1 is LNHDA and CDR2 is SQIVND (reference sequence).

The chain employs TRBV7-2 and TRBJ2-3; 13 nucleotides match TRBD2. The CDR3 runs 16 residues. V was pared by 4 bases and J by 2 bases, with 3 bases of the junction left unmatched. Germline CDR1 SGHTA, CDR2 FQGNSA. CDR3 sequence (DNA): TGTGCCAGCAGCTCCGGGACTAGCGGGAACACAGATACGCAGTATTTT. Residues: CASSSGTSGNTDTQYF.

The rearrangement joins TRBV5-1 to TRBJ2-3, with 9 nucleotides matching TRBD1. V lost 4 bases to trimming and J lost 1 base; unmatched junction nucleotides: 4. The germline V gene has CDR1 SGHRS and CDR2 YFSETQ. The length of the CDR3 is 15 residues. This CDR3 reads CASSTRTGGTDTQYF. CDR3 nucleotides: TGCGCCAGCAGCACGCGGACAGGGGGCACAGATACGCAGTATTTT.

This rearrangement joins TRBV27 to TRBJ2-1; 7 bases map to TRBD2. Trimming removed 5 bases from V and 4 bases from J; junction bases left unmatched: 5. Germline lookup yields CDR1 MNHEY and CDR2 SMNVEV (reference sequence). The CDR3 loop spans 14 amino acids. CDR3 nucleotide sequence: TGTGCCAGCAGTCTCGGGACTACGTACAATGAGCAGTTCTTC. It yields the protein CASSLGTTYNEQFF.

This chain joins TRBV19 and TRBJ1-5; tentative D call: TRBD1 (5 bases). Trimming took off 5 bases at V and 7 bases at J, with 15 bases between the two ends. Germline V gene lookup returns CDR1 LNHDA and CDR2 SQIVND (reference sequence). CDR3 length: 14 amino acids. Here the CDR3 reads CASSQPGRLQPQHF. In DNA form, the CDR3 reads TGTGCCAGTAGTCAGCCAGGGCGTCTCCAGCCCCAGCATTTT.

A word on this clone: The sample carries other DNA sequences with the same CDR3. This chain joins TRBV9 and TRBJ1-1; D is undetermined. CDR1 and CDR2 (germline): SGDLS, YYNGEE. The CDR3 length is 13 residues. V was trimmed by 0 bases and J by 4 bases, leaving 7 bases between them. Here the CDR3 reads CASSVGGSTEAFF. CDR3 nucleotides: TGTGCCAGCAGCGTAGGAGGCTCCACTGAAGCTTTCTTT.

The CDR3 DNA sequence: TGTGCCATCAGTGAGAGGTCAGGGGGAGGTTCACCCCTCCACTTT. Its translation: CAISERSGGGSPLHF. The gene calls are TRBV10-3 and TRBJ1-6; the match to TRBD1 covers 7 bases. CDR3 length: 15 residues. V lost 2 bases to trimming and J lost 9 bases; unmatched junction nucleotides: 7. Per germline, CDR1 ENHRY and CDR2 SYGVKD.

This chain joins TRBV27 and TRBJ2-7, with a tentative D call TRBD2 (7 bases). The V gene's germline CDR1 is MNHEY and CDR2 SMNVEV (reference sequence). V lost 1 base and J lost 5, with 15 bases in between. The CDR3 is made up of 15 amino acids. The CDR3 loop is CASSLWLGGPHEQYF. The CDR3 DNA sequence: TGTGCCAGCAGTTTATGGTTGGGGGGGCCCCACGAGCAGTACTTC.

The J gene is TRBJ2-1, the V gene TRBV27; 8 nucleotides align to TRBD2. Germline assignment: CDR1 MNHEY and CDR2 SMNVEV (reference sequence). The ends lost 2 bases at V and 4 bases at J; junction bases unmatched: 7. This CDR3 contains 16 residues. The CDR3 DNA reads TGTGCCAGCAGTTTAACCGGCGGGGGGCCATACAATGAGCAGTTCTTC. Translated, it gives CASSLTGGGPYNEQFF.

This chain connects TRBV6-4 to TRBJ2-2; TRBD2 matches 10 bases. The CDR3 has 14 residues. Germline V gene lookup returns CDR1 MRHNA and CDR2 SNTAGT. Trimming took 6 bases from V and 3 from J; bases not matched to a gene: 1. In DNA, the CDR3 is TGTGCCAGCAGCACTAGCGGGGACACCGGGGAGCTGTTTTTT. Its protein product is CASSTSGDTGELFF.

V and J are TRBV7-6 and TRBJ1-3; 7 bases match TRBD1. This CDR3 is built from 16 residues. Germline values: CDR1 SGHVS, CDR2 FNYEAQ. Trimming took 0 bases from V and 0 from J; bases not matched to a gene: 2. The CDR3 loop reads CASSLAAGGSGNTIYF. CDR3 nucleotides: TGTGCCAGCAGCTTAGCCGCAGGGGGCTCTGGAAACACCATATATTTT.

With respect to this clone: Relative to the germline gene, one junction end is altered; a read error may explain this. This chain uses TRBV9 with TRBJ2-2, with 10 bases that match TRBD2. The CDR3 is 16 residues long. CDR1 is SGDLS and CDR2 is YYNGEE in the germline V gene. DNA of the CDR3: TGTGCCAGCAGTGTCTCGGGACTAGCGAACCCCGGGGAGCTGTTTTTT. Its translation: CASSVSGLANPGELFF.

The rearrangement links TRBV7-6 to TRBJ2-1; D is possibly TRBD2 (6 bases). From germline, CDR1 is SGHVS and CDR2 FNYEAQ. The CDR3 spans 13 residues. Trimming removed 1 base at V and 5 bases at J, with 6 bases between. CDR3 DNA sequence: TGTGCCAGCAGCTTAGGGGAGGACAATGAGCAGTTCTTC. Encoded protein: CASSLGEDNEQFF.

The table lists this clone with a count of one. The CDR3 nucleotides are TGTGCCAGCAGCTTAGCGCTTAGCGGGGGGGTCCAAGAGACCCAGTACTTC. Amino acid sequence: CASSLALSGGVQETQYF. The chain joins TRBV7-2 to TRBJ2-5, with TRBD2 identical over 11 bases. CDR1 is SGHTA and CDR2 is FQGNSA in the germline V gene. The length of the CDR3 is 17 residues. J gave up 1 base and V 0 bases, and 4 bases lay outside the gene matches.

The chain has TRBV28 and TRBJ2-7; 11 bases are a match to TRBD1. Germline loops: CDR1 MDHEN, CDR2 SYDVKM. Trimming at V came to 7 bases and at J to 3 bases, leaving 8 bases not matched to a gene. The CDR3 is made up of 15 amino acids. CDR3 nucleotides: TGTGCCAGCACCGAATCCGGGACAGGGGGCTACGAGCAGTACTTC. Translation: CASTESGTGGYEQYF.

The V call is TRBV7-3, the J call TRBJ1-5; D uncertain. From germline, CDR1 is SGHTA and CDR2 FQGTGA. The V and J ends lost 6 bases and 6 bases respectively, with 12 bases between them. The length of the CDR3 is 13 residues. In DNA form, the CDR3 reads TGTGCCAGCAGTCCGCCCGCGGGTCAGCCCCAGCATTTT. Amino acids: CASSPPAGQPQHF.

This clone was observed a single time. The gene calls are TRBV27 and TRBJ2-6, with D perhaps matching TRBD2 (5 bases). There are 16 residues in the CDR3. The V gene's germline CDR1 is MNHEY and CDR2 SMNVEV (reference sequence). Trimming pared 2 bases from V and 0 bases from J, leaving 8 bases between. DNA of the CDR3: TGTGCCAGCAGTTTAGGACTCAGCTCTGGGGCCAACGTCCTGACTTTC. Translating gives CASSLGLSSGANVLTF.

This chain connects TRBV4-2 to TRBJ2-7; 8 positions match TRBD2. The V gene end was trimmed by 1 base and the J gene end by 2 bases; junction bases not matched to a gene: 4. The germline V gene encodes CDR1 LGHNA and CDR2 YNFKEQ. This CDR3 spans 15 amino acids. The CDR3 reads CASSQGSGEPYEQYF. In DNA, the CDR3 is TGTGCCAGCAGCCAAGGTAGCGGGGAACCCTACGAGCAGTACTTC.

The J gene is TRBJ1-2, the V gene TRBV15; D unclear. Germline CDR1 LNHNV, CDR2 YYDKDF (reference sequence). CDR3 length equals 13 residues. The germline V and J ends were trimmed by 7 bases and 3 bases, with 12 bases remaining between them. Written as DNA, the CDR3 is TGTGCCACCACACCAGTCGGGGACTATGGCTACACCTTC. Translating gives CATTPVGDYGYTF.

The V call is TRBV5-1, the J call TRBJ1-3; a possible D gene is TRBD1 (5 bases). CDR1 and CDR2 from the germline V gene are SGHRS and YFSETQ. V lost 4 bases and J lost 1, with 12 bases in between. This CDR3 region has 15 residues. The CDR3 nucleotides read TGCGCCAGCAGCCCCCTCGGGGGGTCTGGAAACACCATATATTTT. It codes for CASSPLGGSGNTIYF. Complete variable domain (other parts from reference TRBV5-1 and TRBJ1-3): KAGVTQTPRYLIKTRGQQVTLSCSPISGHRSVSWYQQTPGQGLQFLFEYFSETQRNKGNFPGRFSGRQFSNSRSEMNVSTLELGDSALYLCASSPLGGSGNTIYFGEGSWLTVV.

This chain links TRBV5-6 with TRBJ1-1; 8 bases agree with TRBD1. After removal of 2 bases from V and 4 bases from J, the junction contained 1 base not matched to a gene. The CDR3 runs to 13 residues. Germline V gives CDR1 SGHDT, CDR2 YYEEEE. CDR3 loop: CASSFDRGTEAFF. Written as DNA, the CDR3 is TGTGCCAGCAGCTTTGACAGGGGCACTGAAGCTTTCTTT.

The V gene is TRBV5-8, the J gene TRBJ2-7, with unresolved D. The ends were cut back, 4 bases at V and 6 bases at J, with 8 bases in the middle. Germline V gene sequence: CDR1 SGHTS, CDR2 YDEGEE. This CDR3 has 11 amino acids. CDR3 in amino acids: CASSLRTEQYF. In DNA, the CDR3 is TGTGCCAGCAGCCTTAGAACCGAGCAGTACTTC.

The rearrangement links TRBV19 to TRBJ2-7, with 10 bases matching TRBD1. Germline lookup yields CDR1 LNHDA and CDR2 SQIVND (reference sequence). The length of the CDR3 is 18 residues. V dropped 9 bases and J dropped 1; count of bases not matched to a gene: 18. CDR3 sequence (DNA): TGTGCCAGCAATAGGCGGGGGACAGGGGCAAACCCTTCCTACGAGCAGTACTTC. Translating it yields CASNRRGTGANPSYEQYF.

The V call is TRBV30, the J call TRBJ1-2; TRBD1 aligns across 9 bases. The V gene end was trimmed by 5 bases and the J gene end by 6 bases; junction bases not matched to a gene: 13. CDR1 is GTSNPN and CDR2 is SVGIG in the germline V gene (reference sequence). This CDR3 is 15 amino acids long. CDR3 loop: CAWGGATGGSDGYTF. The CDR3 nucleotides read TGTGCCTGGGGGGGGGCGACAGGGGGTAGCGATGGCTACACCTTC.

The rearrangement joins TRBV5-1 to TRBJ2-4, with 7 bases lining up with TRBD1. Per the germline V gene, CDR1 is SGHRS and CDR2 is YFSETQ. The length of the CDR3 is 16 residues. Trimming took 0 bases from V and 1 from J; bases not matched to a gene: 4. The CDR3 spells CASSLGGGSAKNIQYF. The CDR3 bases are TGCGCCAGCAGCTTGGGAGGGGGCTCTGCCAAAAACATTCAGTACTTC. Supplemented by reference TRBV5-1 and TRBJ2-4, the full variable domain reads KAGVTQTPRYLIKTRGQQVTLSCSPISGHRSVSWYQQTPGQGLQFLFEYFSETQRNKGNFPGRFSGRQFSNSRSEMNVSTLELGDSALYLCASSLGGGSAKNIQYFGAGTRLSVL.

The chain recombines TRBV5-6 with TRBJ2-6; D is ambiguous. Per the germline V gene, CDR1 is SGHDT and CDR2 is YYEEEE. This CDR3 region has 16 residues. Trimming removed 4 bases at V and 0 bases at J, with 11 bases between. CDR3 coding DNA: TGTGCCAGCAGCCGCCCTACGGGCTCTGGGGCCAACGTCCTGACTTTC. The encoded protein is CASSRPTGSGANVLTF.

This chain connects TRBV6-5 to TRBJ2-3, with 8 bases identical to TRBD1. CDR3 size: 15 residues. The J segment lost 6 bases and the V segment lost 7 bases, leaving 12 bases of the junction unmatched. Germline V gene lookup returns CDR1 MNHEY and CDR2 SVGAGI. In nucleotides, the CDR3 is TGTGCCAGCACTGGACAGGGAGGAGCGCATGATACGCAGTATTTT. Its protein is CASTGQGGAHDTQYF.

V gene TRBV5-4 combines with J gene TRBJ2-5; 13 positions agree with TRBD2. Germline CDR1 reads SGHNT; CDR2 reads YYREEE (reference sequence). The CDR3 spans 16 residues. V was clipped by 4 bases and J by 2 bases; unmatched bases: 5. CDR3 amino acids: CASSLGTSGVQETQYF. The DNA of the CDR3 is TGTGCCAGCAGCCTCGGGACTAGCGGGGTTCAAGAGACCCAGTACTTC.